This T cell receptor beta chain came from a study of blood T cell repertoires in COVID-19. About the study: Collection of acute and convalescent COVID-19 samples took place in the United States, Italy and Spain.

Participants were aged about 18 to 95 years, lived in about two dozen US areas, and enrolled virtually. For recovered donors of Cohort 3, there were two negative PCRs, clearance, or symptom resolution. CDR1 and CDR2 from the germline V gene are SGHNT and YYREEE (reference sequence). This CDR3 is 15 amino acids long. The trim removed 4 bases at V and 3 bases at J, leaving 3 bases unmatched. As processed by the authors: Estimation of nucleated cell counts was performed using reference gene primer amplification. Some clones are missing from TCRdb's copy, which holds only in-frame ones; the method was immunoSEQ multiplex PCR. V and J calls and clone size are as listed in that table; D and trimming were resolved from the DNA. This sample has approximately 280,000 clones, with about 90% found just once.

This sequence joins TRBV5-4 and TRBJ2-1; 11 positions agree with TRBD2. The sequenced material came from PBMCs or T cells enriched from blood (not recorded which). The receptor was isolated from a woman aged 55-69 years who had recovered from COVID-19. CDR3 bases: TGTGCCAGCAGCCCCGGGACTAGCGGCTACAATGAGCAGTTCTTC. Amino acid sequence: CASSPGTSGYNEQFF.